This T cell receptor (beta chain) originates from a study of lymphopenia after photon versus proton radiotherapy (dated by TCRdb to between 2017 and 2020). Background for the entire study: Photon and proton radiation therapy were compared by the study for their immunological effects in patients with gastrointestinal tumors who developed high-grade lymphopenia. The 20 patients in the cohort had gastrointestinal tumors, were treated with either photon or proton therapy, and subsequently developed lymphopenia. The goal of the study was to characterize the differences between the two radiation modalities in how they affect the immune system.

With regard to this clone: Its antigen is still unknown. No much larger clone is present one base from it, and per-base qualities are unavailable.

V lost 4 bases and J lost 0 bases, and the count of bases not matched to a germline gene is 7. Looking up the germline V gene yields CDR1 KGHSH and CDR2 LQKENI. From its cysteine to its phenylalanine, the CDR3 spans 17 amino acids. The sequence is cut down to CDR3 DNA, 51 bases in frame from base 1. Study-level results and caveats: Across the cohort, among patients who died, a greater drop in TCR diversity after the nadir was inversely correlated with overall survival time. The survival association was examined only in patients who died, and the authors described better survival with proton therapy as a possibility, not as a demonstrated result. Relative stability during treatment was observed in proton-treated patients, whereas loss of naive T cells and TCR diversity and gain of effector/memory populations were observed in photon-treated patients. After the lymphocyte count nadir, photon-treated repertoires showed oligoclonal expansion, especially of CD8+ Temra cells, which drove the drop in diversity.

Libraries came from the immunoSEQ multiplex PCR assay. T cell repertoires were profiled by deep sequencing of rearranged TCR beta loci, alongside multiparametric flow cytometry. The source is immuneACCESS, and TCRdb retained only in-frame sequences with V and J called. Part of the clones is not carried over; for the studies checked, unresolved V genes explain less than half of this, and the remainder is unexplained. Present in this sample are over 25,000 clones, under 90% of which were seen just once. The ten largest clones capture roughly 14% of the sample. The sequence is built from TRBV18 and TRBJ2-3; 10 nucleotides in the junction match TRBD2. Sequenced here: peripheral blood, sampled from a patient treated with proton-based radiotherapy. The receptor was isolated from a woman between 70 and 85 years old with pancreatic cancer. The nucleotide sequence is TGTGCCAGCTCACGGGAACCGGGACTAGCGAGCACAGATACGCAGTATTTT. Translated, it gives CASSREPGLASTDTQYF.